The rows below give T cell receptor beta chains drawn from one sample of a study of T cell responses to AZD1222 COVID-19 vaccine. The method was immunoSEQ multiplex PCR; TCRdb's version includes in-frame clones alone and lacks a portion of them. The data contain 150,000 or so clones, 90% of them singletons. This sample comprised peripheral blood, obtained on day 0 of AZD1222 vaccination. The source of these receptors is an adult in good health. Both conserved end residues are part of each CDR3. D genes are given only for firm matches. For some rows the clone size is stated as once, few or many, or as a class when expanded; others skip it.

V	size	D	J	CDR3	DNA
TRBV25-1	-	TRBD1	TRBJ1-1	CASSALGQGRNTEAFF	TGTGCCAGCAGTGCGCTGGGACAGGGGAGGAACACTGAAGCTTTCTTT
TRBV7-6	-	-	TRBJ2-3	CASSLAGGSGADTQYF	TGTGCCAGCAGCTTAGCGGGAGGATCCGGGGCAGATACGCAGTATTTT
TRBV6-2/TRBV6-3	-	-	TRBJ2-7	CASSPGTATGEQYF	TGTGCCAGCAGTCCCGGGACGGCTACCGGCGAGCAGTACTTC
TRBV3-1/TRBV3-2	-	-	TRBJ1-4	CASSQDFGGGNEKLFF	TGTGCCAGCAGCCAAGACTTTGGTGGGGGGAATGAAAAACTGTTTTTT
TRBV5-4	once	TRBD1	TRBJ1-6	CASSRDRGRSYNSPLHF	TGTGCCAGCAGCAGGGACAGGGGGCGATCCTATAATTCACCCCTCCACTTT
TRBV6-5	-	TRBD1	TRBJ1-4	CASSSPTGGEEKLFF	TGTGCCAGCAGTTCACCGACAGGGGGAGAGGAAAAACTGTTTTTT
TRBV2	-	-	TRBJ1-2	CASNGVLVYGYTF	TGTGCCAGCAATGGGGTTCTTGTCTATGGCTACACCTTC
TRBV5-6	once	-	TRBJ2-4	CASSFRQRIAKNIQYF	TGTGCCAGCAGCTTTCGACAGAGAATAGCCAAAAACATTCAGTACTTC
TRBV5-1	once	-	TRBJ1-2	CASSLGKPNYGYTF	TGCGCCAGCAGCTTGGGCAAACCAAACTATGGCTACACCTTC
TRBV6-6	once	-	TRBJ1-5	CASTYRGINSNQPQHF	TGTGCCAGCACCTATCGCGGGATTAATAGCAATCAGCCCCAGCATTTT
TRBV19	-	TRBD1	TRBJ1-4	CASSTPRQGLRNEKLFF	TGTGCCAGTAGTACCCCCAGACAGGGACTGAGGAATGAAAAACTGTTTTTT
TRBV11-3	few	-	TRBJ2-1	CASRGPGLIEMDEQFF	TGTGCCAGCAGGGGCCCGGGACTCATAGAAATGGATGAGCAGTTCTTC
TRBV19	many	-	TRBJ1-6	CASKRHGGDSPLHF	TGTGCCTCCAAACGCCACGGGGGTGATTCACCCCTCCACTTT
TRBV4-3	-	-	TRBJ2-2	CASSPAEGRGELFF	TGCGCCAGCAGCCCCGCCGAGGGTCGCGGGGAGCTGTTTTTT
TRBV7-9	-	TRBD2	TRBJ2-1	CASRQGTSGSFGNEQFF	TGTGCCAGCAGACAGGGGACTAGCGGGAGCTTTGGCAATGAGCAGTTCTTC
TRBV28	-	TRBD1	TRBJ2-5	CASSVTTDRVIETQYF	TGTGCCAGCAGTGTTACCACGGACAGGGTTATAGAGACCCAGTACTTC
TRBV7-9	-	-	TRBJ2-5	CASSPGGFGGHKETQYF	TGTGCCAGCAGCCCAGGAGGGTTTGGGGGCCATAAAGAGACCCAGTACTTC
TRBV30	-	-	TRBJ1-5	CAWSILGQSERGQPQHF	TGTGCCTGGAGTATTTTAGGACAGTCGGAAAGGGGTCAGCCCCAGCATTTT
TRBV7-9	once	TRBD1	TRBJ1-1	CASSLQGMNTEAFF	TGTGCCAGCAGCCTACAGGGGATGAACACTGAAGCTTTCTTT
TRBV11-3	-	TRBD2	TRBJ2-1	CASSLVASGANEQFF	TGTGCCAGCAGCTTAGTGGCTAGCGGGGCCAATGAGCAGTTCTTC
TRBV5-5	few	TRBD1	TRBJ1-5	CASSRQGARNQPQHF	TGTGCCAGCAGCCGACAGGGGGCGCGGAATCAGCCCCAGCATTTT
TRBV2	-	-	TRBJ1-2	CASIGGIYGYTF	TGTGCCAGCATTGGGGGGATCTATGGCTACACCTTC